One T cell receptor beta chain is described in this entry. Per the study methods: Estimation of nucleated cell counts was performed using reference gene primer amplification. Method: immunoSEQ multiplex PCR; TCRdb's copy keeps in-frame clones and lacks some. V, J and clone size were drawn from that table, and D and trimming were deduced from the DNA. The sample contains roughly 14,000 clones, more than 85% of which appear only once. The sample comes from a study of blood T cell repertoires in COVID-19. Study-wide background: Samples came from the United States, Italy and Spain, spanning acute and convalescent COVID-19. Sources were T cells, B-cell-depleted T cells, or PBMCs; the material itself was cDNA or gDNA.

Germline V lookup: CDR1 SGHRS, CDR2 YFSETQ. This CDR3 has 13 amino acids. Trimming took off 5 bases at V and 3 bases at J, with 12 bases between the two ends. This TCR derives from a man aged 60 to 75 with acute or convalescent COVID-19. The V gene is TRBV5-1, the J gene TRBJ2-7; D is unclear. Sequences were obtained from peripheral blood. CDR3 nucleotides: TGCGCCAGCAGTCCGGAGACGAGCTACGAGCAGTACTTC. Translated, it gives CASSPETSYEQYF.